This T cell receptor beta chain appears in the sequencing data of a study of OX40 agonist ivuxolimab in advanced cancers. The study in broad terms: Ivuxolimab, which targeted the costimulatory receptor OX40 (CD134), was an agonistic, fully human IgG2 monoclonal antibody. Intravenous ivuxolimab was administered to patients every 2 weeks at six dose levels: 0.01, 0.1, 0.3, 1.5, 3 and 10 mg/kg. Of the roughly 52 dose-escalation patients, hepatocellular carcinoma was present in approximately 20, melanoma in approximately 15, renal cell carcinoma in 9 and head and neck cancer in 9. The dose-escalation cohort was about 83% male with a mean age of about 60 years, ranging from about 20 to 80. Prior anti-PD-1, anti-PD-L1 or anti-CTLA-4 therapy was permitted, and checkpoint inhibitors had been received by approximately 39% of dose-escalation patients. Partial responses occurred in three dose-escalation patients: two with cutaneous melanoma and one with hepatocellular carcinoma. The purpose of peripheral TCRbeta sequencing was to test whether ivuxolimab changed TCR sequence diversity and led to clonal T-cell expansion. The monotherapy dose-escalation portion (N of about 47 patients) of the phase I ivuxolimab trial is reported in the paper.

The trial excluded patients who had a history of autoimmune disease or who were on systemic immunosuppression. Peripheral blood for TCR sequencing was collected from all dose cohorts at baseline, on cycle 4 day 1, and on cycle 7 day 1. The samples were drawn from a first-in-human, open-label, multicenter phase I dose-escalation trial of ivuxolimab. Adults with locally advanced or metastatic melanoma, renal cell carcinoma, hepatocellular carcinoma or head and neck squamous cell carcinoma were enrolled in the trial. Before TCR sequencing, CD4+ and CD8+ T cells were separately sorted from peripheral blood. CDR1 and CDR2 are read off the germline V gene as MDHEN and SYDVKM. A distance of 10 bases separates the germline ends of V and J, which lose 5 bases and 3 bases respectively. Spanning cysteine to phenylalanine, the CDR3 consists of 13 amino acids. CDR3 DNA is the only sequence kept; it has 39 bases, read in frame from the first base.

Turning to this clone: Its antigen target is currently unknown. No base quality information exists; no much larger clone differs at one position.

Genomic DNA was extracted from sorted cells for sequencing of the TCRbeta CDR3 region. The immunoSEQ Assay was used to sequence the TCRbeta CDR3 regions. As stored in TCRdb, this immuneACCESS dataset retains in-frame rearrangements with V and J assigned. A fraction of the clones does not appear; measured against another copy, unresolved V genes explain less than half of the discrepancy, and the remainder lacks a known reason. This sample holds some 59,000 clones; 75% to 90% were observed only once. Roughly 17% of the sample belongs to the ten largest clones. What the research found in general, with its limitations: Low levels of normalized T-cell clonal expansion were also seen in some patients who did not respond. In the 0.1-3.0 mg/kg groups, partial responders had among the lowest normalized peripheral clonal expansion, particularly in CD8+ T cells. Antigen specificity was not determined for the clonally expanded peripheral T cells. At doses from 0.1 to 3.0 mg/kg, clonal expansion was seen in both CD4+ and CD8+ blood T cells between baseline and week 6. After ivuxolimab, expanded clones were on average more numerous among CD8+ T cells than among CD4+ T cells.

This sample comprised CD4+ or CD8+ T cells sorted from blood, obtained in a trial of the OX40 agonist ivuxolimab. This clonotype originated in an adult with an advanced solid tumor such as melanoma, head and neck, liver or kidney cancer. The V and J segments used are TRBV28 and TRBJ1-2; too little of a D gene remains to name it. The bases are TGTGCCAGCAGTCGATTAAAGGACTATGGCTACACCTTC. This translates into CASSRLKDYGYTF.